The clone carrying this T cell receptor beta chain has at least ten counts. The data are from a study of immune characterization of retroperitoneal liposarcoma. The CDR3 is 12 amino acids. V was cut by 4 bases and J by 4 bases, with 6 bases left in between. Per germline, CDR1 SGHVS and CDR2 FNYEAQ. From the PCR reads, TCRdb called clonotypes with MiXCR, one entry per CDR3 protein. Counted here are roughly 7,000 distinct CDR3 sequences, around 28% occurring once; the ten biggest clones make up around 42%. The TCR originated in a male donor with retroperitoneal liposarcoma. The rearrangement links TRBV7-6 to TRBJ2-3; D unresolved. What was sequenced was blood. CDR3 DNA: TGTGCCAGCAGCTCACGGCCAGATACGCAGTATTTT. This encodes CASSSRPDTQYF.